These T cell receptor beta chains were read from a single sample in a study of CD8 T cells in ankylosing spondylitis. TCRdb reprocessed the 5' RACE reads via MiXCR and lists one record per CDR3 protein. Of about 180,000 distinct CDR3 sequences in the sample, 9.8% are singletons; the top ten hold around 16%. Material for sequencing was blood, either unsorted or a sorted T cell fraction (not recorded which). These receptors originate from a female donor with ankylosing spondylitis or in good health (not recorded which). CDR3s include the opening cysteine and the closing phenylalanine or tryptophan. The D gene is left open where the match is weak. Size tells how often a clone was seen (once, few, many) or the class of an expanded clone, and some rows leave it out.

many	TRBJ2-6	TRBV29-1	NA	CSVVGGSSGANVLTF	TGCAGCGTTGTCGGGGGAAGCTCTGGGGCCAACGTCCTGACTTTC
NA	TRBJ1-4	TRBV7-8	TRBD1	CASSPDRGPVRRLFF	TGTGCCAGCAGCCCCGACAGGGGGCCGGTTAGGAGACTGTTTTTT
few	TRBJ2-7	TRBV20-1	TRBD2	CSAVPAGYYEQYF	TGCAGTGCTGTCCCAGCGGGATACTACGAGCAGTACTTC
few	TRBJ1-6	TRBV12-3/TRBV12-4	NA	CASSLAGVKSPLHF	TGTGCCAGCAGTTTGGCGGGGGTCAAGTCACCCCTCCACTTT
few	TRBJ1-2	TRBV10-2	NA	CASSEMGGYGYTF	TGCGCCAGCAGTGAAATGGGGGGCTATGGCTACACCTTC
NA	TRBJ2-7	TRBV3-1	TRBD2	CASSQEGGMAGGPNEQYF	TGTGCCAGCAGCCAAGAAGGGGGTATGGCGGGAGGGCCCAACGAGCAGTACTTC
many	TRBJ2-4	TRBV12-3/TRBV12-4	TRBD2	CASTHSGAKNIQYF	TGTGCCAGCACCCATAGCGGGGCCAAAAACATTCAGTACTTC
NA	TRBJ1-1	TRBV11-2	NA	CASSLPTAEAFF	TGTGCCAGCAGCTTACCTACCGCTGAAGCTTTCTTT
NA	TRBJ2-1	TRBV30	NA	CAWSVSFGSYNEQFF	TGTGCCTGGAGTGTTAGTTTCGGCTCCTACAATGAGCAGTTCTTC
many	TRBJ2-7	TRBV7-9	NA	CASSLTAAYEQYF	TGTGCCAGCAGCCTCACAGCAGCCTACGAGCAGTACTTC
once	TRBJ2-1	TRBV6-1	NA	CASRPSSRSSYNEQFF	TGTGCCAGCAGACCCTCTAGCAGGAGCTCCTACAATGAGCAGTTCTTC
NA	TRBJ2-1	TRBV5-6	TRBD2	CASSYGTSGAGYNEQFF	TGTGCCAGCAGCTACGGGACTAGCGGGGCGGGGTACAATGAGCAGTTCTTC
NA	TRBJ2-3	TRBV12-3/TRBV12-4	NA	CASGFTRADTQYF	TGTGCCAGCGGATTTACGAGGGCAGATACGCAGTATTTT
few	TRBJ1-4	TRBV5-5	NA	CASSLTEGYREELFF	TGTGCCAGCAGCCTGACAGAGGGTTATAGGGAGGAACTGTTTTTT
NA	TRBJ2-2	TRBV11-2	NA	CASSGVTANTGELFF	TGTGCCAGCAGCGGGGTGACCGCGAACACCGGGGAGCTGTTTTTT
NA	TRBJ2-5	TRBV18	NA	CASSPDTAEEETQYF	TGTGCCAGCTCACCGGATACGGCGGAGGAGGAGACCCAGTACTTC
many	TRBJ1-6	TRBV15	NA	CAPGTEPNSPLHF	TGTGCCCCGGGAACAGAGCCTAATTCACCCCTCCACTTT
many	TRBJ2-7	TRBV29-1	TRBD1	CSGTGGNEQYF	TGCAGCGGGACAGGGGGCAACGAGCAGTACTTC
NA	TRBJ2-1	TRBV2	NA	CASSQGLPGSYNEQFF	TGTGCCAGCAGCCAAGGACTCCCTGGCTCCTACAATGAGCAGTTCTTC
few	TRBJ2-7	TRBV25-1	NA	CASSAPYPTGPIYEQYF	TGTGCCAGCAGTGCACCGTACCCGACTGGGCCCATCTACGAGCAGTACTTC
NA	TRBJ1-4	TRBV6-5	NA	CASSYFEGNEKLFF	TGTGCCAGCAGTTACTTTGAGGGGAATGAAAAACTGTTTTTT
once	TRBJ2-2	TRBV10-2	NA	CASTEGGLTGELFF	TGCGCCAGCACCGAGGGGGGGCTCACCGGGGAGCTGTTTTTT
few	TRBJ1-1	TRBV20-1	NA	CSAWDSLNTEAFF	TGCAGTGCCTGGGACTCGTTGAACACTGAAGCTTTCTTT
NA	TRBJ2-7	TRBV20-1	NA	CSASALDTDEQYF	TGCAGTGCTAGCGCACTGGACACCGACGAGCAGTACTTC
few	TRBJ2-1	TRBV7-2	NA	CASSPMGGGRGNEQFF	TGTGCCAGCAGCCCCATGGGAGGCGGGCGGGGCAATGAGCAGTTCTTC
few	TRBJ2-3	TRBV12-3/TRBV12-4	NA	CASSLESSTDTQYF	TGTGCCAGCAGTTTAGAGTCTAGCACAGATACGCAGTATTTT
NA	TRBJ2-1	TRBV2	NA	CASMKGEQFF	TGTGCCAGCATGAAGGGAGAGCAGTTCTTC
few	TRBJ2-7	TRBV27	TRBD2	CASSTTSGLAVYEQYF	TGTGCCAGCAGTACCACTTCGGGACTAGCGGTCTACGAGCAGTACTTC
few	TRBJ2-3	TRBV13	NA	CASSLHVDTQYF	TGTGCCAGCAGCTTACACGTAGATACGCAGTATTTT
few	TRBJ1-1	TRBV13	TRBD1	CASSFTGTGHLNTEAFF	TGTGCCAGCAGCTTTACCGGGACAGGGCACCTCAACACTGAAGCTTTCTTT
few	TRBJ1-1	TRBV27	NA	CAVHLDTEAFF	TGTGCCGTCCACCTAGACACTGAAGCTTTCTTT
NA	TRBJ2-7	TRBV27	NA	CASSLQVGTISYEQYF	TGTGCCAGCAGTTTACAGGTCGGGACCATTTCCTACGAGCAGTACTTC
few	TRBJ2-5	TRBV5-6	NA	CASSGDGVETQYF	TGTGCCAGCAGCGGGGACGGAGTGGAGACCCAGTACTTC
NA	TRBJ1-4	TRBV9	NA	CASSEGDSNEKLFF	TGTGCCAGCAGCGAAGGGGACTCTAATGAAAAACTGTTTTTT
few	TRBJ2-1	TRBV28	TRBD1	CASTSGTGGYNEQFF	TGTGCCAGCACCTCGGGGACAGGGGGCTACAATGAGCAGTTCTTC
NA	TRBJ2-7	TRBV9	NA	CASSVDGGRYEQYF	TGTGCCAGCAGCGTAGATGGGGGCCGGTACGAGCAGTACTTC
NA	TRBJ2-7	TRBV30	TRBD1	CAWSLIRQGLYEQYF	TGTGCCTGGAGTCTAATAAGACAGGGGCTCTACGAGCAGTACTTC
few	TRBJ2-5	TRBV20-1	TRBD2	CSARGPPLAGKETQYF	TGCAGTGCTAGGGGGCCCCCACTAGCGGGGAAAGAGACCCAGTACTTC
NA	TRBJ2-1	TRBV10-3	TRBD2	CAISEGLARNEQFF	TGTGCCATCAGTGAGGGACTAGCGAGAAATGAGCAGTTCTTC
many	TRBJ2-1	TRBV7-9	NA	CASSITVTGTIGDEQFF	TGTGCCAGCAGCATTACCGTCACAGGGACTATTGGGGATGAGCAGTTCTTC
NA	TRBJ2-1	TRBV12-3/TRBV12-4	TRBD2	CASSPERGYNEQFF	TGTGCCAGCAGTCCCGAGCGGGGATACAATGAGCAGTTCTTC
many	TRBJ2-1	TRBV24-1	NA	CATSDFNNEQFF	TGTGCCACCAGTGATTTCAACAATGAGCAGTTCTTC
many	TRBJ2-2	TRBV6-2/TRBV6-3	NA	CATAGTSNTGELFF	TGTGCCACCGCCGGGACTTCGAACACCGGGGAGCTGTTTTTT
NA	TRBJ1-2	TRBV4-3	NA	CASSPLRAGNYGYTF	TGCGCCAGCAGCCCCCTAAGGGCAGGGAACTATGGCTACACCTTC
NA	TRBJ1-1	TRBV7-2	NA	CASSLNQGLNTEAFF	TGTGCCAGCAGCTTAAATCAGGGGCTGAACACTGAAGCTTTCTTT
NA	TRBJ2-7	TRBV10-2	NA	CASGEWDEQYF	TGCGCCAGCGGAGAATGGGACGAGCAGTACTTC
few	TRBJ1-5	TRBV12-3/TRBV12-4	NA	CASSSLWGGKGNQPQHF	TGTGCCAGCAGCTCTCTGTGGGGGGGGAAAGGCAATCAGCCCCAGCATTTT
few	TRBJ2-1	TRBV12-3/TRBV12-4	TRBD1	CASSFEGAGPKNEQFF	TGTGCCAGCAGTTTTGAGGGGGCCGGGCCTAAAAATGAGCAGTTCTTC
few	TRBJ2-1	TRBV25-1	TRBD2	CASSELLIGLDTNNEQFF	TGTGCCAGCAGTGAACTCTTGATAGGACTAGACACAAACAATGAGCAGTTCTTC